This T cell receptor beta chain was documented in a study of T cell changes during pregnancy in multiple sclerosis (dated by TCRdb to the late 2010s). Study-level background: In women with multiple sclerosis, the researchers looked at how the T cell repertoire shifted as pregnancy progressed.

Trimmed from V: 4 bases; trimmed from J: 2 bases; junction bases lacking a gene match: 4. Via the germline V gene, CDR1 is SQVTM and CDR2 ANQGSEA. From the cysteine up to the phenylalanine, the CDR3 has a length of 13 residues. Only the CDR3 DNA stays, 39 bases, in frame from base 1. A note on this clone: What this receptor recognizes is not known. Base-call qualities are not available, and no considerably larger clone is one nucleotide away.

Library preparation employed the immunoSEQ multiplex PCR assay. TCRdb took over this immuneACCESS table, retaining in-frame rearrangements with V and J assigned. Such tables are incomplete; in checked studies, under half of the missing clones stem from an unresolved V gene, and the remainder is unexplained. The sample has about 38,000 clones on record, roughly 89% of them singletons. The ten largest clones represent 0.56% of the sample. Here the chain combines TRBV29-1 and TRBJ1-2; 7 middle bases align to TRBD1. The TCR comes from a female donor with multiple sclerosis, enrolled in a pregnancy study. This material consisted of CD4+ T cells from peripheral blood mononuclear cells, taken before pregnancy. The CDR3 protein: CSVVPGGNYGYTF. The DNA reads TGCAGCGTTGTGCCAGGGGGAAACTATGGCTACACCTTC. The reference TRBV29-1 and TRBJ1-2 proteins fill in what lies around the CDR3, so the full variable domain reads SAVISQKPSRDICQRGTSLTIQCQVDSQVTMMFWYRQQPGQSLTLIATANQGSEATYESGFVIDKFPISRPNLTFSTLTVSNMSPEDSSIYLCSVVPGGNYGYTFGSGTRLTVV.